This paragraph reports one T cell receptor (beta chain). Its antigen is not identified. J lost 2 bases, V lost 2 bases, and 4 bases had no gene match. This CDR3 is built from 15 residues. The germline CDR1 and CDR2 sequences are MNHNS and SASEGT. 13 Jbeta primers and 60 Vbeta primers were used for the PCR. Data came from immunoSEQ multiplex PCR; TCRdb stores just in-frame clones and leaves some out. The data show 30,000 to 40,000 clones, roughly 90% seen once. These data originate in a study of cytomegalovirus exposure and HLA in healthy donors. Study conclusions and caveats: Most TCR sequences were uncommon, yet certain public TCRs appeared in many donors. A later analysis found most CMV-associated TCR beta chains apparently HLA-restricted. A link between a missense DCLRE1C variant and TCR beta V- and J-gene trimming emerged from a later analysis. A likely sequencing artifact accounted for one observed cluster of highly shared sequence variants.

The receptor was isolated from a woman younger than 30 in good health and CMV-seronegative. Sequenced sample: PBMCs. This chain joins TRBV6-1 and TRBJ2-5; 8 nucleotides align to TRBD1. In DNA form, the CDR3 reads TGTGCCAGCAGTGAACAGGGGGCGGGACAAGAGACCCAGTACTTC. It translates to CASSEQGAGQETQYF.